The 24 T cell receptor beta chains listed next were all sequenced from one sample in a study of blood T cell repertoires in COVID-19. Some clones are missing from TCRdb's copy, which holds only in-frame ones; the method was immunoSEQ multiplex PCR. The sample gives 150,000 to 200,000 clones, 80% to 90% of which show up once; approximately 9% is in the top ten. The sample comprised PBMCs or T cells enriched from blood (not recorded which). The receptors were gathered from a woman under 30 who had recovered from COVID-19.

This chain links TRBV5-8 with TRBJ1-1; D possibly corresponds to TRBD1 (5 bases). This CDR3 has 16 residues. V was clipped by 2 bases and J by 5 bases, with 19 bases between them. Germline CDR1 and CDR2: SGHTS and YDEGEE. The DNA for the CDR3 is TGTGCCAGCAGCTTTAGGGGCGGTCAGGGATTAACTGAAGCTTTCTTT. Protein sequence: CASSFRGGQGLTEAFF.

The chain is built from TRBV12-3 or TRBV12-4 and TRBJ1-6; maybe TRBD1 (5 bases). CDR3 length: 13 amino acids. V lost 6 bases, J lost 12 bases, and 15 bases lay in between. The CDR3 DNA reads TGTGCCAGCAGCGTTAGGGCTCAGGGACCCCTCCACTTT. Translated: CASSVRAQGPLHF.

The J gene is TRBJ1-1, the V gene TRBV27; D is uncertain. V was cut by 5 bases and J by 11 bases, with 21 bases left in between. The germline V gene encodes CDR1 MNHEY and CDR2 SMNVEV (reference sequence). The CDR3 covers 14 residues. The CDR3 DNA reads TGTGCCAGCAGTACTAGTTATGGGCTGGATGGCGCTTTCTTT. Protein sequence: CASSTSYGLDGAFF.

The V and J genes are TRBV18 and TRBJ2-7; possible D gene TRBD2, 7 bases. Germline V gives CDR1 KGHSH, CDR2 LQKENI. The CDR3 contains 19 residues. Trimming removed 3 bases at V and 2 bases at J, with 26 bases between. This CDR3 is CASSPAEAGHPTGPYEQYF. CDR3 in DNA: TGTGCCAGCTCACCTGCGGAAGCGGGACATCCTACAGGGCCCTACGAGCAGTACTTC.

This clone showed up just a few times. The rearrangement links TRBV29-1 to TRBJ1-1; the D is unclear. Looked up from germline, CDR1 is SQVTM and CDR2 is ANQGSEA. Trimming removed 4 bases at V and 3 bases at J, with 6 bases between. The CDR3 loop spans 11 amino acids. The CDR3 DNA is TGCAGCGTTGCTACAGACACTGAAGCTTTCTTT. Its protein product is CSVATDTEAFF.

The V gene is TRBV19, the J gene TRBJ2-1; TRBD2 matches 9 bases. Germline V lookup: CDR1 LNHDA, CDR2 SQIVND (reference sequence). The V gene end was trimmed by 4 bases and the J gene end by 5 bases; junction bases not matched to a gene: 9. CDR3 length: 16 residues. The CDR3 region has the DNA TGTGCCAGTAGTAGCCCACCGGGCGGGAGGGACAATGAGCAGTTCTTC. This sequence encodes CASSSPPGGRDNEQFF. Complete variable domain (other parts from reference TRBV19 and TRBJ2-1): DGGITQSPKYLFRKEGQNVTLSCEQNLNHDAMYWYRQDPGQGLRLIYYSQIVNDFQKGDIAEGYSVSREKKESFPLTVTSAQKNPTAFYLCASSSPPGGRDNEQFFGPGTRLTVL.

This rearrangement joins TRBV19 to TRBJ1-1; TRBD1 matches at 9 bases. Germline assignment: CDR1 LNHDA and CDR2 SQIVND (reference sequence). After removal of 6 bases from V and 4 bases from J, the junction contained 6 bases not matched to a gene. The CDR3 length is 14 residues. DNA for the CDR3: TGTGCCAGTAGCCGTACAGGGGGCCCCACTGAAGCTTTCTTT. It encodes CASSRTGGPTEAFF.

The rearrangement links TRBV19 to TRBJ1-5; 7 bases map to TRBD1. J was trimmed by 6 bases and V by 5 bases; bases with no gene match: 4. CDR1 and CDR2 (germline): LNHDA, SQIVND (reference sequence). This CDR3 spans 13 amino acids. CDR3 in DNA: TGTGCCAGTAGTTGGGACAGAGCTCAGCCCCAGCATTTT. This translates into CASSWDRAQPQHF. The whole variable domain, remainder taken from reference TRBV19 and TRBJ1-5, is DGGITQSPKYLFRKEGQNVTLSCEQNLNHDAMYWYRQDPGQGLRLIYYSQIVNDFQKGDIAEGYSVSREKKESFPLTVTSAQKNPTAFYLCASSWDRAQPQHFGDGTRLSIL.

This chain joins TRBV4-2 and TRBJ1-1; D is possibly TRBD1 (5 bases). The CDR3 extends over 15 amino acids. CDR1 is LGHNA and CDR2 is YNFKEQ in the germline V gene. Deletions cut 0 bases from V and 5 bases from J, with 13 bases between. In DNA form, the CDR3 reads TGTGCCAGCAGCCAAGATTCCCAGGGAGGGACTGAAGCTTTCTTT. It yields the protein CASSQDSQGGTEAFF.

This chain's CDR3 is CASSETSGSGSVYYEQYF. The CDR3 DNA reads TGTGCCAGCAGCGAAACCTCAGGGAGCGGGAGTGTATACTACGAGCAGTACTTC. This sequence joins TRBV7-8 and TRBJ2-7; 8 bases fit TRBD2. The CDR3 runs 18 residues. V gave up 5 bases and J gave up 3 bases; unmatched junction bases: 18. Germline assignment: CDR1 SGHVS and CDR2 FQNEAQ.

This clone was recorded only once. The chain couples TRBV6-2 or TRBV6-3 to TRBJ2-7; D possibly corresponds to TRBD1 (5 bases). V lost 4 bases and J lost 2, with 12 bases in between. The CDR3 is 14 residues long. Germline V lookup: CDR1 MNHEY, CDR2 SVGEGT. The DNA for the CDR3 is TGTGCCAGCAGTTCGGACACGTATGCCTACGAGCAGTACTTC. Residues: CASSSDTYAYEQYF.

The chain is built from TRBV20-1 and TRBJ2-1; D is uncertain. V was shortened by 1 base and J by 9 bases, with 4 bases between the two germline ends. The CDR3 runs to 10 residues. The germline gives CDR1 DFQATT, CDR2 SNEGSKA (reference sequence). The CDR3 DNA reads as TGCAGTGCTAGAGCCCGTGAGCAGTTCTTC. As protein: CSARAREQFF.

This chain joins TRBV5-1 and TRBJ1-1; the match to TRBD1 covers 8 bases. The CDR3 has 14 amino acids. Germline CDR1 is SGHRS and CDR2 is YFSETQ. The V segment lost 0 bases and the J segment 6 bases; nucleotides outside the gene matches: 4. As DNA, the CDR3 is TGCGCCAGCAGCTTGGCGGGACAGGACTCTGAAGCTTTCTTT. Its translation is CASSLAGQDSEAFF.

The chain carries TRBV7-2 and TRBJ2-3, with 8 bases that match TRBD2. CDR3 length equals 16 residues. In germline, CDR1 is SGHTA, CDR2 FQGNSA. V shed 1 base and J 5 bases; nucleotides not matched to a gene: 8. The CDR3 nucleotides read TGTGCCAGCAGCTTAGGGGGAAGCGGGGGTTTAGATACGCAGTATTTT. This sequence encodes CASSLGGSGGLDTQYF.

This clone occurred once. This chain connects TRBV7-8 to TRBJ1-1; tentatively, D is TRBD1 (5 bases). The length of the CDR3 is 13 residues. V was shortened by 5 bases and J by 7 bases, with 14 bases between the two germline ends. CDR1 SGHVS and CDR2 FQNEAQ come from the germline V gene. CDR3 in amino acids: CASSTGHLSEAFF. DNA of the CDR3: TGTGCCAGCAGCACTGGACATTTGAGTGAAGCTTTCTTT.

The V gene is TRBV28, the J gene TRBJ1-1; the match to TRBD1 covers 9 bases. Germline values: CDR1 MDHEN, CDR2 SYDVKM. CDR3 size: 16 residues. The V segment lost 3 bases and the J segment 2 bases; nucleotides outside the gene matches: 7. CDR3 DNA sequence: TGTGCCAGCAGTTTGGCCACAGGGGGCAGTAACACTGAAGCTTTCTTT. This codes for CASSLATGGSNTEAFF. The full variable domain, its missing parts supplied by reference TRBV28 and TRBJ1-1, is DVKVTQSSRYLVKRTGEKVFLECVQDMDHENMFWYRQDPGLGLRLIYFSYDVKMKEKGDIPEGYSVSREKKERFSLILESASTNQTSMYLCASSLATGGSNTEAFFGQGTRLTVV.

Written as DNA, the CDR3 is TGTGCCAGCAGCATCAGACTTCCGGGACAGGGGACCGGGAATGAGCAGTTCTTC. Its translation: CASSIRLPGQGTGNEQFF. V gene TRBV11-2 combines with J gene TRBJ2-1, with 10 nucleotides matching TRBD1. Germline values: CDR1 SGHAT, CDR2 FQNNGV. The CDR3 sequence is 18 residues long. The trim removed 5 bases at V and 7 bases at J, leaving 17 bases unmatched.

In its sample, this clone was seen once. V is TRBV6-2 or TRBV6-3 and J is TRBJ1-4, with a possible D match to TRBD1 (6 bases). The V end was cut by 6 bases, the J end by 3 bases, with 14 bases between. The CDR3 is made up of 15 amino acids. The germline V gene has CDR1 MNHEY and CDR2 SVGEGT. CDR3 DNA: TGTGCCAGCAGCCGCGGACAGCAAGCTAATGAAAAACTGTTTTTT. This encodes CASSRGQQANEKLFF.

This clone was seen once. The J gene is TRBJ2-4, the V gene TRBV7-9; 9 nucleotides agree with TRBD2. Germline V gene sequence: CDR1 SEHNR, CDR2 FQNEAQ (reference sequence). The V and J ends lost 5 bases and 7 bases, in that order; junction bases with no gene match: 6. The CDR3 runs to 14 residues. CDR3 sequence reads: CASSDPSGDNIQYF. As DNA, the CDR3 is TGTGCCAGCAGCGACCCTAGCGGGGACAACATTCAGTACTTC.

The rearrangement uses TRBV7-9 and TRBJ1-3; D is unclear. Germline V gives CDR1 SEHNR, CDR2 FQNEAQ (reference sequence). V gave up 2 bases and J gave up 4 bases, with 18 bases separating them. This CDR3 has 17 amino acids. The CDR3 spells CASSLRPTTIGGNTIYF. The DNA for the CDR3 is TGTGCCAGCAGCTTACGACCTACTACGATCGGAGGAAACACCATATATTTT.

This sequence joins TRBV24-1 and TRBJ1-2; a possible D gene is TRBD1 (6 bases). Trimming removed 5 bases at V and 2 bases at J, with 14 bases between. This CDR3 spans 15 amino acids. The germline CDR1 and CDR2 sequences are KGHDR and SFDVKD. The CDR3 reads CATSASAGVNYGYTF. As DNA, the CDR3 is TGTGCCACCAGTGCTTCGGCAGGGGTAAACTATGGCTACACCTTC.

Concerning this clone: The same CDR3 is also encoded by other DNA sequences in this sample. The CDR3, as DNA: TGTGCCAGCAGCCAAGGTGGGGGGTCTGGGGCCAACGTCCTGACTTTC. It translates to CASSQGGGSGANVLTF. The V gene is TRBV3-1 (or the pseudogene TRBV3-2), the J gene TRBJ2-6; tentatively, D is TRBD2 (6 bases). Germline loops: CDR1 LGHDT, CDR2 YNNKEL (reference sequence). The V and J ends lost 1 base and 1 base respectively, with 8 bases between them. The CDR3 spans 16 residues.

The CDR3 DNA follows: TGTGCCAGCACCCTTAGCGGGACTAGGTACAATGAGCAGTTCTTC. Translation: CASTLSGTRYNEQFF. The rearrangement joins TRBV28 to TRBJ2-1; TRBD2 matches at 8 bases. The V segment lost 7 bases and the J segment 4 bases; nucleotides outside the gene matches: 9. Germline lookup yields CDR1 MDHEN and CDR2 SYDVKM. The CDR3 covers 15 residues.

This clone was detected only once. This sequence joins TRBV5-1 and TRBJ1-3, with D possibly being TRBD1 (6 bases). V shed 4 bases and J shed 6 bases, with 17 bases lying between them. The CDR3 has 15 amino acids. The V gene's germline CDR1 is SGHRS and CDR2 YFSETQ. The CDR3 reads CASSPNGDRQNTIYF. In nucleotides, the CDR3 is TGCGCCAGCAGCCCCAATGGAGACAGGCAAAACACCATATATTTT.